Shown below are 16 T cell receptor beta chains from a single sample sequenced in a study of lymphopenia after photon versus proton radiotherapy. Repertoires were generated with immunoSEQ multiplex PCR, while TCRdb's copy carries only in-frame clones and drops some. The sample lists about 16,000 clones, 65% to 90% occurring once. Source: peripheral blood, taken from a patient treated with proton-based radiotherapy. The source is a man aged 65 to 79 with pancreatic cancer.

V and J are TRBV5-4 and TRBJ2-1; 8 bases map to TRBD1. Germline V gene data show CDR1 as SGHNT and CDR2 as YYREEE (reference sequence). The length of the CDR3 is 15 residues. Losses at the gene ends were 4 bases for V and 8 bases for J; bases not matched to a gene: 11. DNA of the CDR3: TGTGCCAGCAGCCAAGGGACAGGTCTAGGCGATGAGCAGTTCTTC. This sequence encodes CASSQGTGLGDEQFF.

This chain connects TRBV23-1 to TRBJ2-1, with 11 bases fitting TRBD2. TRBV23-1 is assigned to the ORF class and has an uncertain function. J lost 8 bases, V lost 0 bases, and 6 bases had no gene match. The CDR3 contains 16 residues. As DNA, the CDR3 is TGCGCCAGCAGTCAATCTACTAGCGGGAGTTGGTATGAGCAGTTCTTC. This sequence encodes CASSQSTSGSWYEQFF.

The CDR3, as DNA: TGTGCCAGCAGCTTAGAACTAGCGGGAGGGCGAGAGACCCAGTACTTC. Its protein product is CASSLELAGGRETQYF. This chain links TRBV11-2 with TRBJ2-5; 13 bases are shared with TRBD2. There are 16 residues in the CDR3. From germline, CDR1 is SGHAT and CDR2 FQNNGV. V was clipped by 0 bases and J by 4 bases; unmatched bases: 2. Combining the CDR3 with reference TRBV11-2 and TRBJ2-5 gives the whole variable domain EAGVAQSPRYKIIEKRQSVAFWCNPISGHATLYWYQQILGQGPKLLIQFQNNGVVDDSQLPKDRFSAERLKGVDSTLKIQPAKLEDSAVYLCASSLELAGGRETQYFGPGTRLLVL.

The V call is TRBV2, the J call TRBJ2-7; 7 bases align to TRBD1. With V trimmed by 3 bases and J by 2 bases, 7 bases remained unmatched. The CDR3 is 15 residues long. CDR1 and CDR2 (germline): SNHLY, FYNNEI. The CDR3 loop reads CASSEEQGRPYEQYF. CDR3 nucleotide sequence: TGTGCCAGCAGTGAGGAACAGGGGCGACCCTACGAGCAGTACTTC.

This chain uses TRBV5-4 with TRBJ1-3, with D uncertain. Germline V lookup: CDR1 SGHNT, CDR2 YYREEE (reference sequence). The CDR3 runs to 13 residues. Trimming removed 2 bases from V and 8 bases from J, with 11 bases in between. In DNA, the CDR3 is TGTGCCAGCAGCTTAGGTCTCCTGGACACCATATATTTT. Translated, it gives CASSLGLLDTIYF.

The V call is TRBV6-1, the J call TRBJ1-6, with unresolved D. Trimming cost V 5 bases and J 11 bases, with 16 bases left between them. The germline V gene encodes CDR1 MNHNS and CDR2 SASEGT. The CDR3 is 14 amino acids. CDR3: CASSSSASEAPLHF. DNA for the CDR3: TGTGCCAGCAGTAGTAGCGCCTCCGAGGCACCCCTCCACTTT.

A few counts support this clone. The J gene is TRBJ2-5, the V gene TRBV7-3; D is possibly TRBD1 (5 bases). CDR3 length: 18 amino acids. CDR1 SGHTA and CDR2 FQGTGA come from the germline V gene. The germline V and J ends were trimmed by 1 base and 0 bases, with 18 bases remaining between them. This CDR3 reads CASSLKGTEWTHQETQYF. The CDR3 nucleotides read TGTGCCAGCAGCTTAAAAGGCACGGAATGGACACACCAAGAGACCCAGTACTTC.

CDR3 DNA sequence: TGTGCCAGTAGTATGACGTGGGGGCGGTACGAGCAGTACTTC. Protein product: CASSMTWGRYEQYF. V is TRBV19 and J is TRBJ2-7; perhaps TRBD1 as D (6 bases). Germline V CDR1 and CDR2: LNHDA, SQIVND (reference sequence). CDR3 length: 14 amino acids. Trimming pared 3 bases from V and 4 bases from J, leaving 13 bases between. Drawing the rest from reference TRBV19 and TRBJ2-7, the complete variable domain is DGGITQSPKYLFRKEGQNVTLSCEQNLNHDAMYWYRQDPGQGLRLIYYSQIVNDFQKGDIAEGYSVSREKKESFPLTVTSAQKNPTAFYLCASSMTWGRYEQYFGPGTRLTVT.

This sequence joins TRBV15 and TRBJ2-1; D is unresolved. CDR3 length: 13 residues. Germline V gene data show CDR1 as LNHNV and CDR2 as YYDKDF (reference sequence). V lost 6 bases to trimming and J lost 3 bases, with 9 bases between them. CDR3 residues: CATRQAYYNEQFF. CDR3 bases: TGTGCCACCAGGCAGGCATACTACAATGAGCAGTTCTTC.

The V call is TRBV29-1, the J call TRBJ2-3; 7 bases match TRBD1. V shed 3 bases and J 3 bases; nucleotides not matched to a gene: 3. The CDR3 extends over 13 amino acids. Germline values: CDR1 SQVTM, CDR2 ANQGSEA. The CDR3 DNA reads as TGCAGCGTTGACCCAGGGGGTACAGATACGCAGTATTTT. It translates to CSVDPGGTDTQYF.

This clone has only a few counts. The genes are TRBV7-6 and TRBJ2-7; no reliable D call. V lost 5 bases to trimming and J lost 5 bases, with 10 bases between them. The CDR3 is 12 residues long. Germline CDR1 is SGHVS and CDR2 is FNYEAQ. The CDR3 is CASSTTTHEQYF. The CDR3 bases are TGTGCCAGCAGCACGACAACCCACGAGCAGTACTTC.

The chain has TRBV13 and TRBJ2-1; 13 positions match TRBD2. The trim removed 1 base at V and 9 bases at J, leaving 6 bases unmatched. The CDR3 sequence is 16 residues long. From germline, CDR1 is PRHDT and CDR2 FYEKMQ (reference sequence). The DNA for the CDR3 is TGTGCCAGCAGCTTAGAGCCGGGACTAGCGGGACGTGAGCAGTTCTTC. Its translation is CASSLEPGLAGREQFF.

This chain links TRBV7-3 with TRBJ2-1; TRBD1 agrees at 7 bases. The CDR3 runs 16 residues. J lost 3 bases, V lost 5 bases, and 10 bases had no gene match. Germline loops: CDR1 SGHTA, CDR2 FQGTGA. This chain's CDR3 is CASSQTGKRNYNEQFF. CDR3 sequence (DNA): TGTGCCAGCAGCCAGACAGGGAAACGGAACTACAATGAGCAGTTCTTC.

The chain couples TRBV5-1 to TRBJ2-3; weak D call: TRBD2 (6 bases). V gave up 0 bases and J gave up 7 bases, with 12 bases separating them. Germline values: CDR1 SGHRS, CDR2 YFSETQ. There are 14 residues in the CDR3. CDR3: CASSLDGGQNTQYF. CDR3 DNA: TGCGCCAGCAGCTTGGACGGGGGTCAGAATACGCAGTATTTT.

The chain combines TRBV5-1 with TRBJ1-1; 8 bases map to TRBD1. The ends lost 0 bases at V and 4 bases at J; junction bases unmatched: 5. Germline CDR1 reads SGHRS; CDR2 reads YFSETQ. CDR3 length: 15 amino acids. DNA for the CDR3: TGCGCCAGCAGCTTGGTACAGGGGGTAAGCACTGAAGCTTTCTTT. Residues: CASSLVQGVSTEAFF.

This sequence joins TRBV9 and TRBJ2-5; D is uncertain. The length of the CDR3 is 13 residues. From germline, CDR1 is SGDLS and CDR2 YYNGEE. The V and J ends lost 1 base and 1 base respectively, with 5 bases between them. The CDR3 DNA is TGTGCCAGCAGCGTAAAGAGCCAAGAGACCCAGTACTTC. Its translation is CASSVKSQETQYF. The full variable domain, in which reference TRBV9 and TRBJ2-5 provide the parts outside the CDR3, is DSGVTQTPKHLITATGQRVTLRCSPRSGDLSVYWYQQSLDQGLQFLIQYYNGEERAKGNILERFSAQQFPDLHSELNLSSLELGDSALYFCASSVKSQETQYFGPGTRLLVL.